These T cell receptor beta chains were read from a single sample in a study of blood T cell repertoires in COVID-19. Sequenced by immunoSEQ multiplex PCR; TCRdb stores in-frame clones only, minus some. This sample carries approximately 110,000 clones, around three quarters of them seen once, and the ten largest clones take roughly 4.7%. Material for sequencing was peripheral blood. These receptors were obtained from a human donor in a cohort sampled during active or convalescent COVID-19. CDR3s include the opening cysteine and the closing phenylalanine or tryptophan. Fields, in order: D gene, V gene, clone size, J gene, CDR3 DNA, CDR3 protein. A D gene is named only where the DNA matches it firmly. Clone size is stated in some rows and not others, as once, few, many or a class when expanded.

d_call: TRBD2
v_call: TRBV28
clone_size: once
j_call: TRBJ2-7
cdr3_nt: TGTGCCAGTCATGGAAGGGCGGGAGGGCCATACGAGCAGTACTTC
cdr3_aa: CASHGRAGGPYEQYF

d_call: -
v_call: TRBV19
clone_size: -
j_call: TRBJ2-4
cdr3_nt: TGTGCCAGTAGTATGCGACTTCTAGCCAAAAACATTCAGTACTTC
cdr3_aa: CASSMRLLAKNIQYF

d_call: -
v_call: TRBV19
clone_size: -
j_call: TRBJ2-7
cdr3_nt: TGTGCCAGTAGTATATCCAGGGGTGACGAGCAGTACTTC
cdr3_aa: CASSISRGDEQYF

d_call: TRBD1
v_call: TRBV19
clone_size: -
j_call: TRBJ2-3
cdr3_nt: TGTGCCAGTAGCCGACAGGGGAAAGATACGCAGTATTTT
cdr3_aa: CASSRQGKDTQYF

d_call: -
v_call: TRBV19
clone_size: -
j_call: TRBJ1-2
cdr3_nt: TGTGCCAGTAGTGCGGGGGGCGAGGGCTATGGCTACACCTTC
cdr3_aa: CASSAGGEGYGYTF

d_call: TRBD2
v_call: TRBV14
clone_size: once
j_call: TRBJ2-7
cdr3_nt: TGTGCCAGCAGCCCGTTAGCGGGGGGCTCACTCTGGGAGCAGTACTTC
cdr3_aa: CASSPLAGGSLWEQYF

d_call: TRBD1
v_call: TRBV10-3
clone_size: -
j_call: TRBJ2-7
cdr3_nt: TGTGCCATCAGTGGCCGGGACAGGGGGACCTACGAGCAGTACTTC
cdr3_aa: CAISGRDRGTYEQYF

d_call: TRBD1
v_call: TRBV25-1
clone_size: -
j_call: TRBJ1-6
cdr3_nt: TGTGCCAGCAGTGAACAGGGGGCTGGATCACCCCTCCACTTT
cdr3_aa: CASSEQGAGSPLHF

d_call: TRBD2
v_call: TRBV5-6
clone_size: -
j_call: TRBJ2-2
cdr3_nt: TGTGCCAGCAGCCGCCCAGGACTAGCGGGAGCAACCGGGGAGCTGTTTTTT
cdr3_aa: CASSRPGLAGATGELFF

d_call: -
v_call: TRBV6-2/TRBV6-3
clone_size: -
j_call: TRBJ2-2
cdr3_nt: TGTGCCAGCAGTAGACACGACAGTCCCGGGGAGCTGTTTTTT
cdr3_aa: CASSRHDSPGELFF

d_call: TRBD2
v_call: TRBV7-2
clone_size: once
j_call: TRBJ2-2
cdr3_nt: TGTGCCAGCAGCTTAGCCGGGGGGGGCGTAAGAGCAGCCGGGGAGCTGTTTTTT
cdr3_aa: CASSLAGGGVRAAGELFF

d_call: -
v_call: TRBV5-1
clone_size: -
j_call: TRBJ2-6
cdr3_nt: TGCGCCAGCACCACTTACTCTGGGGCCAACGTCCTGACTTTC
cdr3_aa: CASTTYSGANVLTF

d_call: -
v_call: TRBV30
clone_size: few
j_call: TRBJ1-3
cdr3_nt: TGTGCCTGGACCCTTGTGGGAGGCTCTGGAAACACCATATATTTT
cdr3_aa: CAWTLVGGSGNTIYF

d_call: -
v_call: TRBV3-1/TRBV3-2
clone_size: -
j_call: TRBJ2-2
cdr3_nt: TGTGCCAGCAGCCAAACTCGGGGGAACACCGGGGAGCTGTTTTTT
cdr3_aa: CASSQTRGNTGELFF

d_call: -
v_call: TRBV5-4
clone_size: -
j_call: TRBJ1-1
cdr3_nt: TGTGCCAGCAGCTTGGGGCTGAGGCGGATGGATGGAGCTTTCTTT
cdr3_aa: CASSLGLRRMDGAFF

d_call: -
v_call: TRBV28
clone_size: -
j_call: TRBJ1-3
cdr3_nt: TGTGCCAGCAGTTTAACGACGGGGGGAAACACCATATATTTT
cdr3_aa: CASSLTTGGNTIYF

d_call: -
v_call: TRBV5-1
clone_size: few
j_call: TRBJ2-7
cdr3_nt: TGCGCCAGCAGCTTGGACCCCCGAGGGGGTTCGAACGAGCAGTACTTC
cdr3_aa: CASSLDPRGGSNEQYF

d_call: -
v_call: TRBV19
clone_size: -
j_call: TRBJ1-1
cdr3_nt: TGTGCCAGTAGTATCGCGATAAGCCCGAACACTGAAGCTTTCTTT
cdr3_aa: CASSIAISPNTEAFF

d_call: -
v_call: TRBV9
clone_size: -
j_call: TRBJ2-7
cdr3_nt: TGTGCCAGCAGCTCCCAGGCCCAGGGCGAGCAGTACTTC
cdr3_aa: CASSSQAQGEQYF

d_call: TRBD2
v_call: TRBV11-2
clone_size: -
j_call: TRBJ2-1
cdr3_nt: TGTGCCAGCAGCTTAGAGCTAGCGGGAGGCCCCAATGAGCAGTTCTTC
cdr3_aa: CASSLELAGGPNEQFF

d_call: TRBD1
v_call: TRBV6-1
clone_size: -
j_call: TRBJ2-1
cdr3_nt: TGTGCCAGCAGTGAAGAAGGGGGACAGGGATACAATGAGCAGTTCTTC
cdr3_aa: CASSEEGGQGYNEQFF

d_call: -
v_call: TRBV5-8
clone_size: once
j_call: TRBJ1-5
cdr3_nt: TGTGCCAGCAGCTTGGGACACTATGGGGCTAATCAGCCCCAGCATTTT
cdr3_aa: CASSLGHYGANQPQHF

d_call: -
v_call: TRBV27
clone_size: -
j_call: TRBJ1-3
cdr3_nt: TGTGCCAGCAGTCCCGGGGGGTCTGGAAACACCATATATTTT
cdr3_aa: CASSPGGSGNTIYF

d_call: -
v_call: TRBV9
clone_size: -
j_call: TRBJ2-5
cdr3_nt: TGTGCCAGCAGTAGCCCCCTGGAGACCCAGTACTTC
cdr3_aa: CASSSPLETQYF

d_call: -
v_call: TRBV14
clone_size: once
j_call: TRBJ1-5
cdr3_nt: TGTGCCAGCAGCCAACAGGGTGATCAGCCCCAGCATTTT
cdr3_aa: CASSQQGDQPQHF

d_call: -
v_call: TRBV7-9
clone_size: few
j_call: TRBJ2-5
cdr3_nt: TGTGCCAGCAGCCTATCGTGGGGGCCTGGGGCCCAGTACTTC
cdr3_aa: CASSLSWGPGAQYF

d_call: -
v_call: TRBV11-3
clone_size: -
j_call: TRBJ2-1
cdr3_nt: TGTGCCAGCAGCTCATCGGGGGGCGGGAGAGAGTCCTACAATGAGCAGTTCTTC
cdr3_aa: CASSSSGGGRESYNEQFF

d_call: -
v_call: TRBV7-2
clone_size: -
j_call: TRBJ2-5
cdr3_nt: TGTGCCAGCAGCGGAGGCTCGGGGGGCGGGGAGACCCAGTACTTC
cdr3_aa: CASSGGSGGGETQYF

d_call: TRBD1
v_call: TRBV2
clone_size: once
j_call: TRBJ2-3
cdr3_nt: TGTGCCAGCAGAGGACAGGGCCTACCTACAGATACGCAGTATTTT
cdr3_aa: CASRGQGLPTDTQYF

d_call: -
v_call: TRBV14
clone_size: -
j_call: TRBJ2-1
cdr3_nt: TGTGCCAGCAGCCCCCTCCGAGGACTTAGCTACAATGAGCAGTTCTTC
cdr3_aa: CASSPLRGLSYNEQFF

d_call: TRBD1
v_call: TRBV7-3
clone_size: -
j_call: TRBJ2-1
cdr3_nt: TGTGCCAGCAGCTTACAGGGGACAGGGGCGTCCTACAATGAGCAGTTCTTC
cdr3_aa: CASSLQGTGASYNEQFF

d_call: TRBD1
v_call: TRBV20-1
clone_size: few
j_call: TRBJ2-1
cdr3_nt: TGCAGCACCGGGACAGCTGAGCAGTTCTTC
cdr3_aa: CSTGTAEQFF